This T cell receptor beta chain was profiled in a study of T cells in localized non-small cell lung cancer. Study observations and caveats: Peak T cell clonality was found in uninvolved adjacent lung, exceeding tumor.

The germline CDR1 and CDR2 sequences are SGHKS and YYEKEE (reference sequence). The CDR3 consists of 12 residues. V dropped 10 bases and J dropped 6; count of bases not matched to a gene: 8. Some clones are missing from TCRdb's copy, which holds only in-frame ones; the method was immunoSEQ multiplex PCR. The repertoire includes roughly 21,000 clones, 70% to 85% of them detected once, and about 2.6% sits in the top ten. A note on this clone: As yet, its antigen is unknown.

The clonotype comes from a man aged 35 to 70 with stage I lung adenocarcinoma. The rearrangement joins TRBV5-5 to TRBJ2-7; 9 bases agree with TRBD1. The sample in question was peripheral blood, obtained before any cancer treatment. CDR3 in amino acids: CASGQGGGEQYF. In nucleotides, the CDR3 is TGTGCCTCGGGACAGGGAGGTGGCGAGCAGTACTTC.